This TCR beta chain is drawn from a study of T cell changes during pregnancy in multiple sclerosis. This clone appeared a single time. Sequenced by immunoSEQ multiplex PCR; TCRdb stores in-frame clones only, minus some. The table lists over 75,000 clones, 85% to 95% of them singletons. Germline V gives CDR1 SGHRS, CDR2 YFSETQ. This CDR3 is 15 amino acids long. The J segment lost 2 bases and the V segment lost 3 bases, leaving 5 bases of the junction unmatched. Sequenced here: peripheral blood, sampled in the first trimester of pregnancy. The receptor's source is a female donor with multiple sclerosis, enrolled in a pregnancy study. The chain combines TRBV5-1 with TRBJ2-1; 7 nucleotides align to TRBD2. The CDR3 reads CASSSGTTTYNEQFF. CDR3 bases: TGCGCCAGCAGCTCCGGGACTACCACCTACAATGAGCAGTTCTTC.